This T cell receptor beta chain stems from a study of CD8 T cells in Susac syndrome. Study overall: Among sequenced Susac syndrome patients, more than 5 had active disease and eight or nine were in remission.

About 0.5 to 1 ug RNA was reverse transcribed with random hexamers. TCRdb reanalysed the immunoSEQ multiplex PCR reads using MiXCR and keeps one entry per CDR3 protein. This repertoire shows approximately 180,000 distinct CDR3 sequences, roughly 94% found once; its top ten account for 0.095% to 0.1%. Germline V lookup: CDR1 SGHTA, CDR2 FQGNSA. The CDR3 is made up of 15 amino acids. Trimming shortened V by 1 base and J by 6 bases, and 15 bases separated the two germline ends. The chain joins TRBV7-2 to TRBJ2-5; no clear D gene. Specimen: CD4+ T cells from PBMCs. The sequence was obtained from a human donor with Susac syndrome. The CDR3 region is CASSLGWTRQQTQYF. The DNA of the CDR3 is TGTGCCAGCAGCTTAGGCTGGACCCGTCAACAGACCCAGTACTTC. The entire variable domain, with the rest obtained from reference TRBV7-2 and TRBJ2-5, is as follows: GAGVSQSPSNKVTEKGKDVELRCDPISGHTALYWYRQSLGQGLEFLIYFQGNSAPDKSGLPSDRFSAERTGGSVSTLTIQRTQQEDSAVYLCASSLGWTRQQTQYFGPGTRLLVL.